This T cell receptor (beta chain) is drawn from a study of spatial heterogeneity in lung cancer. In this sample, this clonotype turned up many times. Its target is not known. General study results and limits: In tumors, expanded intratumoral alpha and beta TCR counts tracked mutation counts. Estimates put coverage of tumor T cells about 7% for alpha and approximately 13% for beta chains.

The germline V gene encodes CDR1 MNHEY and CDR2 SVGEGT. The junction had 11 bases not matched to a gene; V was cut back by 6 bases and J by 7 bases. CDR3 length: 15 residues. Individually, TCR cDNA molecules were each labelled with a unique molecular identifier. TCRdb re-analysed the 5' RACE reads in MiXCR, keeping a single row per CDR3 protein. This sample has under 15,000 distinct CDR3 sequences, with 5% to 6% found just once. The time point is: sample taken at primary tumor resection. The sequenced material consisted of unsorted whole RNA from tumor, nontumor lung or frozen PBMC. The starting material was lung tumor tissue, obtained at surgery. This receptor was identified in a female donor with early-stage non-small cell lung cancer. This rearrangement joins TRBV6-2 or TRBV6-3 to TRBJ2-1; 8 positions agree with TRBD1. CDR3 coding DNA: TGTGCCAGCAGGGGGACAGGATGGAATTTGAATGAGCAGTTCTTC. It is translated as CASRGTGWNLNEQFF.